The clone carrying this T cell receptor (beta chain) was seen only a few times. At one of its ends the junction is not consistent with the germline gene, which may arise from a read error. This sample stems from a study of early T cells in non-severe SARS-CoV-2 infection. MiXCR, applied by TCRdb to the 5' RACE reads, yields one record per CDR3 protein. The sample holds fewer than 70,000 distinct CDR3 sequences, roughly 4.9% seen once. The CDR3 extends over 15 amino acids. The germline CDR1 and CDR2 sequences are LGHDT and YNNKEL (reference sequence). This specimen consisted of whole blood, obtained at baseline. The receptor's source is an adult who was a healthcare worker with PCR-confirmed SARS-CoV-2 infection or an uninfected control (not recorded which). The donor label of this sample is uncertain. The rearrangement joins TRBV3-1 to TRBJ2-7, with D possibly being TRBD1 (6 bases). CDR3 sequence (DNA): TGTGCCAGCAGCCATGGGGACAAGGGAAGGCCAATGTGTGTCTTC. This codes for CASSHGDKGRPMCVF.